This T cell receptor (beta chain) was obtained from a study of radiation and T cells in renal cell carcinoma. V lost 3 bases and J lost 0, with 9 bases in between. The germline gives CDR1 LNHNV, CDR2 YYDKDF (reference sequence). This CDR3 is 15 amino acids long. Time point noted: blood 2 weeks post-SBRT. Treatment specified: 15 Gy SBRT to primary tumor, nephrectomy 4 weeks later. Produced via immunoSEQ multiplex PCR; TCRdb's table is partial and in-frame only. This table holds 100,000 to 150,000 clones, 85% to 90% found once. This clone has only a few counts. Here the sequenced sample was blood, taken from a patient whose treatment included radiotherapy and nephrectomy. The rearrangement links TRBV15 to TRBJ2-4; D is possibly TRBD1 or TRBD2 (5 bases each). The TCR was taken from a woman in her seventies with renal cell carcinoma. In nucleotides, the CDR3 is TGTGCCACCAGCAGGGGGGATTTAGCCAAAAACATTCAGTACTTC. Its protein product is CATSRGDLAKNIQYF.